The next 6 T cell receptor beta chains were all read from a single sample in a study of cytomegalovirus exposure and HLA in healthy donors (dated by TCRdb to about 2017). The method was the immunoSEQ multiplex PCR assay. For the multiplex PCR, a mixture combining 60 forward primers for TCR Vbeta segments and 13 reverse primers for TCR Jbeta segments was used. As stored in TCRdb, this immuneACCESS dataset retains in-frame rearrangements with V and J assigned. A fraction of the clones does not appear; measured against another copy, unresolved V genes explain less than half of the discrepancy, and the remainder lacks a known reason. The sample data list around 68,000 clones, and 85% of these were observed just once. The biggest ten clones account for around 10% of the sample. Specimen: PBMCs. These receptors were taken from a female donor in good health and CMV-seronegative.

The V and J genes are TRBV6-5 and TRBJ2-7, with D uncertain. Per the germline V gene, CDR1 is MNHEY and CDR2 is SVGAGI. V lost 0 bases to trimming and J lost 2 bases, with 11 bases between them. The CDR3 totals 15 residues. The chain's CDR3 is CASSYSHPRTYEQYF. CDR3 sequence (DNA): TGTGCCAGCAGTTACTCTCACCCTAGGACCTACGAGCAGTACTTC.

The chain employs TRBV7-3 and TRBJ2-3; D might be TRBD1 (6 bases). The germline V and J ends were trimmed by 2 bases and 5 bases, with 8 bases remaining between them. The germline gives CDR1 SGHTA, CDR2 FQGTGA. The CDR3 sequence is 13 residues long. CDR3 in amino acids: CASSLSGQDTQYF. The CDR3 region has the DNA TGTGCCAGCAGCTTATCGGGACAAGATACGCAGTATTTT.

J is TRBJ2-2 and V is TRBV30; 7 bases fit TRBD2. Unmatched junction bases numbered 4, after V lost 2 bases and J lost 4 bases. The germline CDR1 and CDR2 sequences are GTSNPN and SVGIG (reference sequence). The CDR3 is 14 residues long. CDR3 protein: CAWSKGLSTGELFF. CDR3 sequence (DNA): TGTGCCTGGAGTAAGGGACTATCCACCGGGGAGCTGTTTTTT.

V and J are TRBV18 and TRBJ2-1; TRBD2 matches 13 bases. CDR3 length: 15 residues. The germline gives CDR1 KGHSH, CDR2 LQKENI. Trimming cost V 4 bases and J 8 bases; bases outside gene matches: 5. Here the CDR3 DNA reads TGTGCCAGCTCACTGACTAGCGGGGGGTTAGATGAGCAGTTCTTC. Its translation is CASSLTSGGLDEQFF.

J is TRBJ2-7 and V is TRBV9; D uncertain. Trimming shortened V by 2 bases and J by 0 bases, and 9 bases separated the two germline ends. The V gene's germline CDR1 is SGDLS and CDR2 YYNGEE. CDR3 size: 14 residues. In nucleotides, the CDR3 is TGTGCCAGCAGCGTCCAGAGGAGCTCCTACGAGCAGTACTTC. Amino acid sequence: CASSVQRSSYEQYF.

The chain is built from TRBV6-5 and TRBJ1-5; 8 nucleotides agree with TRBD1. The CDR3 extends over 14 amino acids. V shed 4 bases, J shed 7 bases, and the junction held 6 bases outside the gene matches. Looked up from germline, CDR1 is MNHEY and CDR2 is SVGAGI. CDR3 in DNA: TGTGCCAGCAGTTCGACAGGGGCTGGACAGCCCCAGCATTTT. Its translation is CASSSTGAGQPQHF.